The 9 T cell receptor beta chains presented below share a single source sample, sequenced in a study of T cell responses to AZD1222 COVID-19 vaccine. The table came from immunoSEQ multiplex PCR; TCRdb's copy has only in-frame clones and leaves some out. In the table there are approximately 120,000 clones, 75% to 85% of which are singletons. The specimen comprised peripheral blood, sampled 28 days after the second AZD1222 dose. The receptors were gathered from an adult who received the AZD1222 COVID-19 vaccine.

This chain uses TRBV24-1 with TRBJ2-4; 8 bases line up with TRBD2. The CDR3 length is 14 residues. The germline CDR1 and CDR2 sequences are KGHDR and SFDVKD. The V gene end was trimmed by 3 bases and the J gene end by 5 bases; junction bases not matched to a gene: 2. Written as DNA, the CDR3 is TGTGCCACCAGTGATGCGGGGGGCCAAAACATTCAGTACTTC. Amino acid sequence: CATSDAGGQNIQYF.

This rearrangement joins TRBV6-5 to TRBJ2-4; D could derive from TRBD1 or TRBD2 (5 bases each). The CDR3 runs 13 residues. V lost 0 bases and J lost 9, with 9 bases in between. Germline lookup yields CDR1 MNHEY and CDR2 SVGAGI. CDR3 region: CASSYSGTGIQYF. In nucleotides, the CDR3 is TGTGCCAGCAGTTACTCAGGGACGGGCATTCAGTACTTC.

V usage is TRBV7-2 and J usage is TRBJ1-2; 7 bases are a match to TRBD1. J was trimmed by 7 bases and V by 5 bases; bases with no gene match: 10. CDR3 length equals 14 residues. From germline, CDR1 is SGHTA and CDR2 FQGNSA. The CDR3 region has the DNA TGTGCCAGCAGCCCAGACAGGGATCGGCGTGGCTACACCTTC. It yields the protein CASSPDRDRRGYTF.

As DNA, the CDR3 is TGTGCCAGCAGCCCGTTAGCGGGGCCTTACAATGAGCAGTTCTTC. Its translation is CASSPLAGPYNEQFF. J is TRBJ2-1 and V is TRBV7-2; 8 nucleotides agree with TRBD2. After removal of 5 bases from V and 4 bases from J, the junction contained 7 bases not matched to a gene. CDR1 is SGHTA, CDR2 FQGNSA, per germline. This CDR3 is built from 15 residues.

This rearrangement joins TRBV4-1 to TRBJ1-5, with D tentatively TRBD1 (5 bases). V was pared by 0 bases and J by 11 bases, with 17 bases between. Germline-derived CDR1 and CDR2 are MGHRA and YSYEKL. The length of the CDR3 is 15 residues. Here the CDR3 reads CASSQERGTMSSQHF. The CDR3 bases are TGCGCCAGCAGCCAAGAGCGGGGCACCATGTCGTCCCAGCATTTT.

Comment on this clone: Germline and junction disagree at one end, which may indicate a read error. The chain couples TRBV7-7 to TRBJ1-4; D call uncertain. CDR3 length: 13 residues. From germline, CDR1 is SSHAT and CDR2 FNYEAQ (reference sequence). The CDR3 nucleotides are TGTGCTAGCAGCTTACGGAGCAATGAAAAACTGTTTTTT. This gives the protein CASSLRSNEKLFF.

J is TRBJ2-7 and V is TRBV5-1, with a tentative D call TRBD2 (5 bases). The V and J ends lost 4 bases and 2 bases respectively, with 13 bases between them. This CDR3 region has 14 residues. Germline values: CDR1 SGHRS, CDR2 YFSETQ. This CDR3 is CASSKSPGTYEQYF. CDR3 nucleotide sequence: TGCGCCAGCAGCAAGTCACCCGGGACCTACGAGCAGTACTTC.

This chain connects TRBV2 to TRBJ2-7, with a tentative D call TRBD1 (5 bases). This CDR3 contains 12 residues. Deletions cut 1 base from V and 4 bases from J, with 5 bases between. The germline V gene encodes CDR1 SNHLY and CDR2 FYNNEI. CDR3 sequence: CASSEEGYEQYF. The CDR3 bases are TGTGCCAGCAGTGAAGAGGGGTACGAGCAGTACTTC.

This chain's CDR3 is CASSIVGSPDTQYF. The DNA of the CDR3 is TGTGCCAGTAGTATCGTGGGATCCCCAGATACGCAGTATTTT. The chain links TRBV19 to TRBJ2-3, with D unresolved. This CDR3 is 14 amino acids long. V was pared by 3 bases and J by 4 bases, with 11 bases between. CDR1 is LNHDA and CDR2 is SQIVND in the germline V gene (reference sequence).